One sample yielded the 7 T cell receptor beta chains listed below, sequenced in a study of immune heterogeneity within non-small cell lung tumors. Bulk tumor genomic DNA served as template, at around 600 ng per sample. Several widely spaced biopsies per primary tumor were taken during surgery. The study enrolled patients with untreated, newly diagnosed non-small cell lung cancer who underwent curative surgery. Multiplex PCR was performed with 32 V and 13 J primers, and it amplified TCR beta CDR3. TCRdb recomputed calls from the multiplex PCR reads with MiXCR, one row per CDR3 protein. This table holds just over 15,000 distinct CDR3 sequences, about 30% found once. The specimen sequenced was lung tumor tissue. The receptors stem from a man between 35 and 55 years old with non-small cell lung cancer.

Turning to this clonotype: A much larger clone lies a single base off, so this may be a read error. The V gene is TRBV20-1, the J gene TRBJ2-1; D might be TRBD2 (5 bases). The CDR3 has 17 amino acids. The germline V and J ends were trimmed by 4 bases and 0 bases, with 19 bases remaining between them. From germline, CDR1 is DFQATT and CDR2 SNEGSKA (reference sequence). The CDR3: CSAKRLEGLSSYNEQFF. The CDR3 coding sequence is TGCAGTGCTAAGAGGCTAGAGGGATTAAGCTCCTACAATGAGCAGTTCTTC.

There are a few counts of this clonotype. V gene TRBV20-1 combines with J gene TRBJ1-1; D is ambiguous. Trimming removed 3 bases at V and 4 bases at J, with 15 bases between. This CDR3 contains 14 residues. Germline loops: CDR1 DFQATT, CDR2 SNEGSKA (reference sequence). The CDR3 nucleotides are TGCAGTGCTAGTGGAAAGGGAGGGCGCACTGAAGCTTTCTTT. Residues: CSASGKGGRTEAFF.

As for this clonotype: A read error may produce the germline difference seen at one junction end. CDR3 protein: CATSERVLAGAETQYF. Here the CDR3 DNA reads TGTGCCACCAGTGAAAGGGTGCTAGCGGGAGCGGAGACCCAGTACTTC. The rearrangement uses TRBV2 and TRBJ2-5; 10 bases align to TRBD2. Germline-derived CDR1 and CDR2 are SNHLY and FYNNEI. This CDR3 spans 16 amino acids.

In regard to this clonotype: A much larger clone lies a single base off, so this may be a read error. This chain links TRBV19 with TRBJ1-5, with D hard to call. The germline gives CDR1 LNHDA, CDR2 SQIVND (reference sequence). The CDR3 is 16 residues long. The CDR3 nucleotides are TGTTCCAGTAGTACTCATTGGGGTGATAGCAATCAGCCCCAGCATTTT. Its translation: CSSSTHWGDSNQPQHF. Complete variable domain (other parts from reference TRBV19 and TRBJ1-5): DGGITQSPKYLFRKEGQNVTLSCEQNLNHDAMYWYRQDPGQGLRLIYYSQIVNDFQKGDIAEGYSVSREKKESFPLTVTSAQKNPTAFYLCSSSTHWGDSNQPQHFGDGTRLSIL.

This clonotype was seen ten or more times. This chain joins TRBV19 and TRBJ1-1; D is uncertain. Germline CDR1 is LNHDA and CDR2 is SQIVND (reference sequence). V lost 2 bases to trimming and J lost 1 base, with 5 bases between them. The CDR3 has 13 residues. DNA of the CDR3: TGTGCCAGTAGTATAAATGGGAACACTGAAGCTTTCTTT. Protein product: CASSINGNTEAFF.

This clonotype was counted at least ten times. This sequence joins TRBV20-1 and TRBJ2-7; 10 positions match TRBD2. The V gene end was trimmed by 4 bases and the J gene end by 4 bases; junction bases not matched to a gene: 10. This CDR3 is built from 15 residues. Germline V gene data show CDR1 as DFQATT and CDR2 as SNEGSKA (reference sequence). The CDR3 region is CSAMGKPSGSYEQYF. The CDR3 bases are TGCAGTGCTATGGGGAAGCCTAGCGGGAGTTACGAGCAGTACTTC.

This clonotype occurred a few times. The chain carries TRBV10-2 and TRBJ2-1; 9 nucleotides align to TRBD2. The ends lost 4 bases at V and 8 bases at J; junction bases unmatched: 6. The CDR3 length is 14 residues. Looked up from germline, CDR1 is WSHSY and CDR2 is SAAADI. The CDR3 DNA is TGCGCCAGCAGTGTAGATAGCGGGAGAGATGAGCAGTTCTTC. Encoded protein: CASSVDSGRDEQFF.